The present TCR beta chain was sequenced within a study of OX40 agonist ivuxolimab in advanced cancers. The repertoire was sequenced with immunoSEQ multiplex PCR; TCRdb's copy has only in-frame clones and lacks some. The sample carries roughly 70,000 clones, approximately 87% recorded once. Germline loops: CDR1 SGHVS, CDR2 FQNEAQ. Trimming took off 3 bases at V and 0 bases at J, with 11 bases between the two ends. The CDR3 is 15 residues long. Patients with a history of autoimmune disease or on systemic immunosuppression were excluded. Sequencing was performed on CD4+ or CD8+ T cells sorted from blood, taken in a trial of the OX40 agonist ivuxolimab. The V and J genes are TRBV7-8 and TRBJ1-1; tentatively, D is TRBD1 (6 bases). This sequence originates from an adult with an advanced solid tumor such as melanoma, head and neck, liver or kidney cancer. In DNA, the CDR3 is TGTGCCAGCAGCTTGGGGGCATTAATGAACACTGAAGCTTTCTTT. Translated, it gives CASSLGALMNTEAFF. The full variable domain, completed using reference TRBV7-8 and TRBJ1-1, is GAGVSQSPRYKVAKRGQDVALRCDPISGHVSLFWYQQALGQGPEFLTYFQNEAQLDKSGLPSDRFFAERPEGSVSTLKIQRTQQEDSAVYLCASSLGALMNTEAFFGQGTRLTVV.